The T cell receptor (beta chain) under discussion was sequenced for a study of PD-1 blockade in mismatch repair-deficient tumors (TCRdb year 2017). With regard to the full study: The trial enrolled just over 85 consecutive patients with approximately eleven mismatch repair-deficient cancer types between September 2013 and September 2016, all previously treated and progressing. Tumor-associated T cell clones in the peripheral blood of patients responding to PD-1 blockade were tracked using deep sequencing of TCR CDR3 regions. What the study reported, not specific to this receptor: Clones residing in the tumor, which were often undetectable in blood before treatment, expanded quickly after pembrolizumab and then contracted, generally before radiologic responses.

Library creation used the immunoSEQ multiplex PCR assay. Sourced from immuneACCESS, this table was stored by TCRdb with only in-frame sequences that have V and J called. A share of the clones is absent; for the studies checked, an unresolved V gene accounts for under half, and the remainder has no known explanation. Recorded for this sample are around 100,000 clones; around 80% of them occurred a single time. The top ten constitute approximately 4.7% of the sample. To note about this clone: It has no known antigen specificity. Base-call qualities are not available, and no considerably larger clone is one nucleotide away.

From the germline V gene, CDR1 is SGDLS and CDR2 is YYNGEE. A distance of 11 bases separates the germline ends of V and J, which lose 0 bases and 10 bases respectively. The CDR3, from cysteine to phenylalanine, totals 13 residues. Of the read, only the CDR3 DNA is kept; its 39 bases are in frame from base 1. Mismatch repair deficiency in every enrolled patient was established by polymerase chain reaction or immunohistochemistry. TCR sequencing was carried out for a few patients who responded to pembrolizumab therapy. The phase II trial prospectively evaluated PD-1 blockade with pembrolizumab in advanced mismatch repair-deficient cancers, independent of tissue of origin. Peripheral blood T cell samples were collected serially, before PD-1 blockade began and at several time points afterward. Blood sampling time points were reported as weeks after the first dose of pembrolizumab.

The receptor was derived from an adult with mismatch repair-deficient cancer. Sequenced here: peripheral blood, sampled 60 weeks after starting pembrolizumab. The rearrangement joined TRBV9 to TRBJ1-3, with an unclear D gene assignment. The nucleotide sequence is TGTGCCAGCAGCGTAGGCACAGATTCAACCATATATTTT. Protein translation: CASSVGTDSTIYF. Here the CDR3 is joined to the reference TRBV9 and TRBJ1-3 genes, and the full variable domain is: DSGVTQTPKHLITATGQRVTLRCSPRSGDLSVYWYQQSLDQGLQFLIQYYNGEERAKGNILERFSAQQFPDLHSELNLSSLELGDSALYFCASSVGTDSTIYFGEGSWLTVV.